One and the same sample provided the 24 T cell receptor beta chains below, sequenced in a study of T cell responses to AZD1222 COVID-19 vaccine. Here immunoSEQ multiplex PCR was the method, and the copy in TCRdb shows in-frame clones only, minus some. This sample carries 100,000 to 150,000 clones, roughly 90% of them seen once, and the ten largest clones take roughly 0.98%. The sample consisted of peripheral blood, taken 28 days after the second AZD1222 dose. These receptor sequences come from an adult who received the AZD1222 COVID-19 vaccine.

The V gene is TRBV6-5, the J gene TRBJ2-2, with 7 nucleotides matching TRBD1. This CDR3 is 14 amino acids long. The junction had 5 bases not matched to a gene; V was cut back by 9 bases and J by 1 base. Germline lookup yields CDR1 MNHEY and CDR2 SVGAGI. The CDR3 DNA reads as TGTGCCAGTGACAGGGCGCTGAACACCGGGGAGCTGTTTTTT. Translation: CASDRALNTGELFF.

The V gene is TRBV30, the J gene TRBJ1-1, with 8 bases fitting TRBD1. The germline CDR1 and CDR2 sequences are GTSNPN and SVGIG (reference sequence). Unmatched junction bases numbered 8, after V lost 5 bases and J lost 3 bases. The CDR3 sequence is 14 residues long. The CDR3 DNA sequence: TGTGCCTGGGCCAGGACAGGGTTTGACACTGAAGCTTTCTTT. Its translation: CAWARTGFDTEAFF.

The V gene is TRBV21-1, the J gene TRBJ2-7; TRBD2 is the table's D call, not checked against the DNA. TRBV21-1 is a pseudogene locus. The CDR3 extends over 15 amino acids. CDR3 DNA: TGTGCCAGCAGACTCACCGGGAGAACGTCCTACGAGCAGTACTTC. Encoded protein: CASRLTGRTSYEQYF.

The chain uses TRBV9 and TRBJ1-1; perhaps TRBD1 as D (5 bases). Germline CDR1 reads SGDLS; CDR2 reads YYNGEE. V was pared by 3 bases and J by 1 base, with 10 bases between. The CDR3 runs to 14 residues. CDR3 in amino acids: CASSETGGNTEAFF. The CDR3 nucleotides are TGTGCCAGCAGCGAAACAGGAGGGAACACTGAAGCTTTCTTT.

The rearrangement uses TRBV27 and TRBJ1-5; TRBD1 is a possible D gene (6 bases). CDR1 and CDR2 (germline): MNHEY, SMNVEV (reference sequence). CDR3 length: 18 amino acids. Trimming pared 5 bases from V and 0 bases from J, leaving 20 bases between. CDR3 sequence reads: CASSLEYRAGLSNQPQHF. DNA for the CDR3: TGTGCCAGCAGTCTAGAATACAGGGCAGGACTTAGCAATCAGCCCCAGCATTTT.

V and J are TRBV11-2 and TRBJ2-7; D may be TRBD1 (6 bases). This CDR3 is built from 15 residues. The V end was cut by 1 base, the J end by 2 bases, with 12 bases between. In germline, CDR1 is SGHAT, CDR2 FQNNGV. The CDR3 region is CASSLGQGIAYEQYF. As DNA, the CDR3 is TGTGCCAGCAGCTTAGGGCAGGGGATAGCCTACGAGCAGTACTTC.

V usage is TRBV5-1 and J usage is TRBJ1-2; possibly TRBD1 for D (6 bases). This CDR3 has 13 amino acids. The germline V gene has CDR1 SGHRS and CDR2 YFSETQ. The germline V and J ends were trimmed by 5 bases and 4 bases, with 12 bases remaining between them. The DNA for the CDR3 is TGCGCCAGCAGTGATACAGGGATCTATGGCTACACCTTC. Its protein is CASSDTGIYGYTF.

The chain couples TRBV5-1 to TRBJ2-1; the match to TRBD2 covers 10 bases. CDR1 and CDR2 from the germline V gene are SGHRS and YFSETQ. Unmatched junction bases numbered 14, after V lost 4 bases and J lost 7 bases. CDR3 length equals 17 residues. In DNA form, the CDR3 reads TGCGCCAGCAGCCCGGGACTAGCGAGGGCGGGGTCGAATGAGCAGTTCTTC. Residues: CASSPGLARAGSNEQFF.

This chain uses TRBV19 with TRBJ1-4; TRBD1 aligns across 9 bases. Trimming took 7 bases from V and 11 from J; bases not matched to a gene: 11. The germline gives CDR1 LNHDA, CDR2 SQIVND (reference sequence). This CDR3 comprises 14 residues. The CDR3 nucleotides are TGTGCCAGTACACGGACAGGGGACAATTGGAAACTGTTTTTT. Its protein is CASTRTGDNWKLFF.

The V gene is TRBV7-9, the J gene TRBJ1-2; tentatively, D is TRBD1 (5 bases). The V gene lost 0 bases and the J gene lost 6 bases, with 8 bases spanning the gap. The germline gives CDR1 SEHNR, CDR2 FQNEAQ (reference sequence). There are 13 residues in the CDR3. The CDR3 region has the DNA TGTGCCAGCAGCTTAGCGGGGCAGGATGGCTACACCTTC. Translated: CASSLAGQDGYTF.

The CDR3 region is CASSRRQGPYEQYF. The CDR3 DNA reads TGTGCCAGCAGCCGGCGACAGGGACCGTACGAGCAGTACTTC. This chain connects TRBV7-9 to TRBJ2-7; the match to TRBD1 covers 7 bases. V was clipped by 5 bases and J by 4 bases; unmatched bases: 8. The CDR3 consists of 14 residues. The germline V gene encodes CDR1 SEHNR and CDR2 FQNEAQ (reference sequence). The full variable domain, with the rest looked up from reference TRBV7-9 and TRBJ2-7, is DTGVSQNPRHKITKRGQNVTFRCDPISEHNRLYWYRQTLGQGPEFLTYFQNEAQLEKSRLLSDRFSAERPKGSFSTLEIQRTEQGDSAMYLCASSRRQGPYEQYFGPGTRLTVT.

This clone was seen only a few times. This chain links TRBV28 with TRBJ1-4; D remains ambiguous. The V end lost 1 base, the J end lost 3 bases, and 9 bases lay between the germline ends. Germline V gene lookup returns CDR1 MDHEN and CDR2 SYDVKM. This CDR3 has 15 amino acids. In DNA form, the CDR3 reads TGTGCCAGCAGTTTATCTGGCGCCTCTAATGAAAAACTGTTTTTT. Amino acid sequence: CASSLSGASNEKLFF.

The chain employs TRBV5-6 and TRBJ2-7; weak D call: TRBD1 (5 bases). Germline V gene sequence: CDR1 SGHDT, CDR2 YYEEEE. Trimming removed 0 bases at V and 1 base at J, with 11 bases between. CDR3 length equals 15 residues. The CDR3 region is CASSLGAKGSYEQYF. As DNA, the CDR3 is TGTGCCAGCAGCTTGGGGGCTAAGGGGTCCTACGAGCAGTACTTC.

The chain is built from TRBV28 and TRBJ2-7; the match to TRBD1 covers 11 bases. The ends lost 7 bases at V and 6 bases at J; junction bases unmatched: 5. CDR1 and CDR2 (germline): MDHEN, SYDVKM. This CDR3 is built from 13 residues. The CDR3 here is CASMGDRGGEQYF. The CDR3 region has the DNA TGTGCCAGCATGGGGGACAGGGGGGGCGAGCAGTACTTC.

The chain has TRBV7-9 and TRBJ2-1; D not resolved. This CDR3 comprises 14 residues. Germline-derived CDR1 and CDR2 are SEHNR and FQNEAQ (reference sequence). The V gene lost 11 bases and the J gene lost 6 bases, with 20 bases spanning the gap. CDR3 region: CARKRLPGLNEQFF. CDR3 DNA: TGTGCCCGCAAAAGACTCCCGGGCCTCAATGAGCAGTTCTTC.

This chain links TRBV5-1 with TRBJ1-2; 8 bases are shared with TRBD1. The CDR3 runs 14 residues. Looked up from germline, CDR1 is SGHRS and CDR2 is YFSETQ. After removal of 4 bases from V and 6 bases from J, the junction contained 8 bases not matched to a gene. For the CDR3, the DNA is TGCGCCAGCAGCATCGCATCCAGGGGGCATGGCTACACCTTC. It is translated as CASSIASRGHGYTF.

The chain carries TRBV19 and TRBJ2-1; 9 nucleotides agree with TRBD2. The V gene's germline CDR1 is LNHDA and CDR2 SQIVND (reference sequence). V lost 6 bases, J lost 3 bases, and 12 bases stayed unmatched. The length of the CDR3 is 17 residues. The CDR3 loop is CASRFSSGKGYYNEQFF. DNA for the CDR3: TGTGCCAGTAGATTCTCTAGCGGGAAGGGTTACTACAATGAGCAGTTCTTC.

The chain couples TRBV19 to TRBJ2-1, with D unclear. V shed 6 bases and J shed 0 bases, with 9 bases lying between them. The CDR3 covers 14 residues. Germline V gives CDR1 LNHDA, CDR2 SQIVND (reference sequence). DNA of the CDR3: TGTGCCAGTAGGCTGACAAGCTCCTACAATGAGCAGTTCTTC. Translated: CASRLTSSYNEQFF.

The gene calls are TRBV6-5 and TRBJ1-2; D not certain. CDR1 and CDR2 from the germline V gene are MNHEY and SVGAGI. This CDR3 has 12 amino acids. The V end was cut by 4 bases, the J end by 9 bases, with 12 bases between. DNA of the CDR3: TGTGCCAGCAGTTCCTCCTGGCCAAGCTACACCTTC. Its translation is CASSSSWPSYTF.

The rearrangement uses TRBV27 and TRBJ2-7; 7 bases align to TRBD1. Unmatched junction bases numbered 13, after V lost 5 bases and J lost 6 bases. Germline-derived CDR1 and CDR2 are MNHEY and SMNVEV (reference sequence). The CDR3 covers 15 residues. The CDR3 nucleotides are TGTGCCAGCAGTCTAAGGCCGGGACAGTTAGCCGAGCAGTACTTC. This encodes CASSLRPGQLAEQYF.

CDR3 loop: CASSPELHYNEQFF. The DNA for the CDR3 is TGTGCCAGCAGCCCCGAACTACACTACAATGAGCAGTTCTTC. The chain uses TRBV7-9 and TRBJ2-1; D is uncertain. The CDR3 loop spans 14 amino acids. The germline V gene encodes CDR1 SEHNR and CDR2 FQNEAQ (reference sequence). V was shortened by 5 bases and J by 3 bases, with 11 bases between the two germline ends.

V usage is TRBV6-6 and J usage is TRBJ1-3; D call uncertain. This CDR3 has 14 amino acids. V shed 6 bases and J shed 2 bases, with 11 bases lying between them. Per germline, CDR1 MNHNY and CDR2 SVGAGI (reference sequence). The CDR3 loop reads CASSPTRAGNTIYF. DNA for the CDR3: TGTGCCAGCAGCCCGACAAGGGCTGGAAACACCATATATTTT.

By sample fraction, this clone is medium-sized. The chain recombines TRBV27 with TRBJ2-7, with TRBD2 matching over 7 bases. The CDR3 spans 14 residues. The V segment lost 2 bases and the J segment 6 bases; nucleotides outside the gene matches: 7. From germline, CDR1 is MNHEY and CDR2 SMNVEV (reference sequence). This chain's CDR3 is CASSLTSASREQYF. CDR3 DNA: TGTGCCAGCAGTTTAACTAGCGCGTCTCGCGAGCAGTACTTC.

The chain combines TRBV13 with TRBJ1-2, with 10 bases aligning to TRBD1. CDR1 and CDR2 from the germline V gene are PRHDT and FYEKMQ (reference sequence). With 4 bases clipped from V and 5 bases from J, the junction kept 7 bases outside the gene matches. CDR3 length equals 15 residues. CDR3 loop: CASSYGTGVGYGYTF. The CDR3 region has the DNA TGTGCCAGCAGCTACGGGACAGGGGTAGGGTATGGCTACACCTTC.